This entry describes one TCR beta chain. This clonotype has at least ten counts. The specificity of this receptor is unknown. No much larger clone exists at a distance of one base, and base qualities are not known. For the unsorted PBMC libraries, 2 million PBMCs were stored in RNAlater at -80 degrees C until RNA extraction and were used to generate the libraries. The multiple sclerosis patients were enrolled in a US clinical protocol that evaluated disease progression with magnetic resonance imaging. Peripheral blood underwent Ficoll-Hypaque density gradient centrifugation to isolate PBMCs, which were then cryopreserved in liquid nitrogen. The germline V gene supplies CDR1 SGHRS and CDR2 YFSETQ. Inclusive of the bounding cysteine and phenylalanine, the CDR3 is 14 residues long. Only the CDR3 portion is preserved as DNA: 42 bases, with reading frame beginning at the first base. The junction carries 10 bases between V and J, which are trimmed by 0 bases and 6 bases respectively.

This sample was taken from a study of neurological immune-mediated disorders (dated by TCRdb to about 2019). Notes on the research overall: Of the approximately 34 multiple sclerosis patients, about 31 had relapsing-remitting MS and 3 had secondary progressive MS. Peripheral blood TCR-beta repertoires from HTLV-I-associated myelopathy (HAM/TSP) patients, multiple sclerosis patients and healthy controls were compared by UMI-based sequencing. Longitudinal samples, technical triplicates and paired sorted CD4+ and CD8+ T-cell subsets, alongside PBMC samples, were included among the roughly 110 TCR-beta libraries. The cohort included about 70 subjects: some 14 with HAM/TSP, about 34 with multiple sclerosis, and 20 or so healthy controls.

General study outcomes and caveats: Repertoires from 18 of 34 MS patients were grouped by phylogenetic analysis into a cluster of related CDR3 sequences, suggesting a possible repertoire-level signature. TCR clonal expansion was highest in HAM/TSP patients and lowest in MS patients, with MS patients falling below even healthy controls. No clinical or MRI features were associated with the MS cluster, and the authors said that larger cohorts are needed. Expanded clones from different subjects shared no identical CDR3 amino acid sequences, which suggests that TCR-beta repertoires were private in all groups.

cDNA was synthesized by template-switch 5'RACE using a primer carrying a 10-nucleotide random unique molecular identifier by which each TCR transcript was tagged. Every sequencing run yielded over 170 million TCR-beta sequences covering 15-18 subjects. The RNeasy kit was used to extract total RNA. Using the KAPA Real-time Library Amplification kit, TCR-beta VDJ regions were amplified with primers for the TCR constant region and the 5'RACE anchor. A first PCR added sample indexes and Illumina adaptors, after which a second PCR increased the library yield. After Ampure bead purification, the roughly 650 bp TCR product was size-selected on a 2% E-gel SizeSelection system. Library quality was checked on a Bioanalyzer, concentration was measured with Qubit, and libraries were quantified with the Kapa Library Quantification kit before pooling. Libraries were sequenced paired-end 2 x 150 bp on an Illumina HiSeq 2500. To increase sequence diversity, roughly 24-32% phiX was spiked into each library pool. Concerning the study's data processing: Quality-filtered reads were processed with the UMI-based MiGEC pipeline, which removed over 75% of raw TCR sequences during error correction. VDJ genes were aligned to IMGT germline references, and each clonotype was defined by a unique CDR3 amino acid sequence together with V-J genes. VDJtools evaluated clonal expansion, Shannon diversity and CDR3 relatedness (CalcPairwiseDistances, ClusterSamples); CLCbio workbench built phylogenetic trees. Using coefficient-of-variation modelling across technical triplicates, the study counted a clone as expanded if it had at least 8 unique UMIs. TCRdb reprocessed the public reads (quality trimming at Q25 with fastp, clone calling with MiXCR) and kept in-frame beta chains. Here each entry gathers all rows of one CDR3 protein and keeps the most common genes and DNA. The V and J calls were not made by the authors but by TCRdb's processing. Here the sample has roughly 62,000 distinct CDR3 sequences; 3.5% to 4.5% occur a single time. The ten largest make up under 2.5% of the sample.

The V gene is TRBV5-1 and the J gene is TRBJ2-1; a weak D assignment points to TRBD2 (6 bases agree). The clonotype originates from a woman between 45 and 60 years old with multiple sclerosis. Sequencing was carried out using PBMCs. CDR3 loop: CASSLARGSNEQFF. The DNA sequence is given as TGCGCCAGCAGCTTGGCTCGGGGGAGCAATGAGCAGTTCTTC.